Reported below is one T cell receptor beta chain. As yet, its antigen is unknown. Using genomic DNA as the template, TCR beta VDJ and CDR3 profiling was carried out. TCRdb itself ran the reads through MiXCR, one entry per CDR3 protein. The table lists 90,000 to 130,000 distinct CDR3 sequences, approximately 48% of them singletons. These data originate in a study of CD8+CD57+ T cells in acquired aplastic anemia. Across the study: Sorted CD4+ and CD8+ cells gave a mean 3.2 ug DNA, range roughly 0.18 to 30 ug. Reads per healthy sample averaged about 10 million (CD4+) and 11.0 million (CD8+). Study conclusions and caveats: There were over 25 CD8+ CDR3 sequences that occurred in both patients and controls.

This CDR3 has 17 amino acids. Looked up from germline, CDR1 is LNHNV and CDR2 is YYDKDF (reference sequence). V was clipped by 0 bases and J by 3 bases, with 17 bases between them. Sequencing was carried out using sorted CD4+, CD8+, or CD8+CD57+ T cells (not recorded which) from PBMCs. The V call is TRBV15, the J call TRBJ1-1, with D tentatively TRBD1 (6 bases). This TCR derives from a human donor in good health, serving as a control. CDR3 protein: CATSRDHRETGDTEAFF. The CDR3 DNA sequence: TGTGCCACCAGCAGAGACCACAGGGAGACGGGGGACACTGAAGCTTTCTTT.